This T cell receptor (beta chain) was found in a study of cytomegalovirus exposure and HLA in healthy donors (dated by TCRdb to between 2016 and 2019). Regarding the research as a whole: According to an earlier analysis of 550 to 750 of the donors, 200 million or so T cells yielded roughly 110 million unique TCR beta sequences and approximately 300 Gb of sequence data. Around 320 gigabases of sequencing data and tens of millions of unique TCR sequences were included in an early release covering around 600 HLA-typed donors. The genetic ancestry cluster associated with self-reported Caucasian donors included around four fifths of the approximately 410 genotyped donors. The study aimed to test whether signatures of past pathogen exposure could be identified by cataloging public T cell receptors. The T cell repertoires of some 670 subjects were profiled by immunosequencing and related to cytomegalovirus serostatus. Along with the approximately 700-subject first cohort, a separate validation cohort of over 90 different subjects was used. To predict cytomegalovirus infection status, the study combined high-throughput TCR immunosequencing, statistical association of individual TCRs with disease status, and machine learning. In a later analysis, previously published TCR beta repertoires from 666 donors were re-analyzed and high-resolution HLA genotyping was added so that TCR occurrence patterns could be studied. Rather than using new phenotypic data, the later analysis identified candidate immune exposures from TCR beta sequences and from how often those sequences occurred across donors. An earlier analysis of about 620 of the donors applied high-throughput TCR beta sequencing to assess whether each TCR beta V gene segment acted as functional or pseudogenic. Donor age, sex, ethnicity and CMV serostatus were collected together with the repertoire data. In a later genetic analysis, genome-wide SNP genotypes for about 55% of the roughly 670 donors were used, and that subset was treated as a discovery cohort. All discovery cohort repertoires had been generated using a single sequencing platform. Both class I and class II loci were covered by HLA typing, at four-digit resolution. Typing coverage differed by locus: A, B, C, DRB1 and DQB1 were typed in about 620-640 donors, DQA1 in approximately 520, DPA1 in some 600, and DPB1 in approximately 450. Because of strong linkage in the cohort, 5 or 6 DR-DQ haplotypes were treated as single units for association and clustering. Among a few hundred genotyped donors of the cohort, an average of around 240,000 unique TCR beta nucleotide sequences were sequenced per donor, around 18% of them non-productive.

To note about this clone: What antigen it recognizes has not been identified. The record has no base qualities; no much larger clone is one base away.

The cohort comprised several hundred healthy bone marrow donors. Cohort members were all nominally healthy when sampled, although unrecorded immune exposures were likely present. The donor tested CMV seronegative, placing the donor among the 300 to 400 seronegative members of the cohort. Each donor provided a peripheral blood sample, and peripheral blood mononuclear cells were used for TCR beta sequencing. The Qiagen DNeasy Blood Extraction Kit was used to extract genomic DNA from the blood cell samples. The protocol used for the library was the immunoSEQ multiplex PCR assay. The multiplex PCR relied on a mix of 60 forward primers for TCR Vbeta segments and 13 reverse primers for TCR Jbeta segments. A multiplex PCR assay on genomic DNA amplified the CDR3 region of rearranged TCR beta genes. The amplified TCR beta libraries were sequenced on the Illumina HiSeq System as 87-base-pair reads. Per the source publication's procedure: In a later analysis, tens of millions of unique TCR beta chains were counted across the approximately 670 repertoires, and around 11 million of these chains were shared by at least two donors. Raw reads were error-corrected and collapsed into unique sequences by a nearest-neighbor algorithm in which closely related sequences were merged to remove PCR and sequencing errors. Alignment of CDR3 sequences to IMGT reference sequences was used to assign V, D and J gene segments. For a sequence to be retained, a match of at least six nucleotides was required to both a V gene segment and a J gene segment. Rearrangements were called productive when the CDR3 lacked stop codons and stayed in frame with V and J; all others were non-productive. Following IMGT convention, CDR3 was defined as the stretch from the second conserved V-encoded cysteine to the conserved J-encoded phenylalanine. Sequences without an unambiguous match to a single V gene segment were excluded from the earlier analysis of a few hundred of the donors. An earlier analysis of fewer than 650 of the donors classified V segments as functional when productive rearrangements were above 56.7% and as segregating when the standard deviation between donors was above 5%. A statistical classification framework was developed to diagnose cytomegalovirus status using the catalog of TCR beta chain sequences. A later analysis assigned V and J genes by comparing TCR nucleotide sequences with IMGT/GENE-DB human TR gene sequences. The TCRdist pipeline was used in a later analysis to assign CDR3 sequences and most-parsimonious VDJ recombination scenarios. In a later analysis, each TCR beta chain was defined by its CDR3 amino acid sequence together with its V-gene family, and reads without a unique V-gene family were excluded. As a way to deal with suspected cross-contamination and a sequencing artifact, a later analysis dropped approximately 590 nucleotide sequences that were highly shared and had low generation probability. A later analysis calculated a clonal expansion index for each public chain from normalized within-repertoire ranks of inferred template counts. A later analysis computed generation probabilities with a VDJ recombination model fitted to out-of-frame rearrangements, and checked the results against IGoR. In a later analysis, TCR-TCR, TCR-HLA and TCR-CMV co-occurrence was scored with hypergeometric tests, and a repertoire-size bias correction was applied to TCR pairs. A later analysis estimated false discovery rates by permuting HLA or CMV assignments 20 times. In a later analysis, co-occurring TCRs were grouped using DBSCAN, with TCRdist sequence similarity added in when clustering inside HLA-allele-positive subsets. Repertoires with fewer than 30,000 or more than 120,000 public chains, plus five repertoires with anomalous nucleotide sharing, were excluded from co-occurrence clustering. This is the immuneACCESS table as TCRdb keeps it, with only in-frame sequences that have V and J called. A part of the clones is gone; compared with another copy, unresolved V genes explain less than half, and the rest is unexplained. That table furnishes V, J and clone size, whereas the DNA furnished D and trimming. This sample gives some 120,000 clones in total; about 73% of them show up just once. Roughly 6.1% of the sample rests with the top ten.

Including cysteine and phenylalanine, the CDR3 has 16 amino acids. Here the CDR3 DNA is all that survives: 48 bases in frame from base 1. Overall study outcomes, separate from this receptor: While some public TCRs were present in many individuals, most TCR sequences turned up only very rarely across donors. Specific HLA alleles were associated with 15,000 to 20,000 TCR beta sequences at a false discovery rate of 0.05 in a later analysis. The 87-base-pair reads could not distinguish some IMGT-functional V segments, including TRBV6-2 and TRBV6-3, so those segments were excluded. In a later analysis, the rate of TCR association differed among HLA loci, with DRB1 alleles having the most associated TCRs and HLA-C alleles having the fewest. In a later analysis, HLA-associated TCR beta chains were found to be more clonally expanded and to have lower generation probabilities than equally common non-associated chains. A later genetic analysis associated a missense DCLRE1C variant with V-gene and J-gene trimming of TCR beta chains, and an independent cohort replicated the association. Linkage disequilibrium might explain the correlated functional status among segregating V segments, but an unknown experimental factor could not be ruled out. Several of the top co-occurrence clusters appeared to be linked to parvovirus B19, influenza, CMV and Epstein-Barr virus, according to a later analysis. Strong co-occurrence of HLA alleles, especially DR and DQ, made assigning TCR associations to individual alleles difficult. In vitro tests confirmed that a few of the cytomegalovirus-associated TCR beta chains recognize cytomegalovirus antigens. The authors suggested that the approach could potentially be extended to other disease states and immunological phenotypes. A further reported finding was that TCR beta sequences accurately predicted the HLA-A and HLA-B alleles for most subjects in the first cohort. Immune exposure information for the cohort was limited to CMV serostatus. In both the original and validation cohorts, the classifier was reported to diagnose cytomegalovirus status with high specificity and sensitivity. Because counts were too low, seventeen rarely observed V segments, including chromosome 9 orphons, were excluded from the earlier analysis of 587 of the donors. HLA typing was unavailable for some donors at each locus, so association tests used only the typed subset. The study listed 164 TCR beta chains as associated with cytomegalovirus. A group of highly shared sequence variants was considered likely to be a technical artifact of the sequencing pipeline. Sequencing depth was assumed to be roughly uniform across donors in the presence/absence analyses, though that assumption may not hold. This cohort had only TCR beta chains sequenced, and the lack of alpha or paired-chain data limited which features could be detected. According to a later genetic analysis, donors in an Asian-associated ancestry cluster had fewer N-insertions in productive TCRs than the approximately 690-donor mean. Broadly in line with IMGT annotations, most TCR beta V segments showed up in productive rearrangements about 87% or about 30% of the time in an earlier analysis of around 600 of the donors. In a later analysis, most CMV-associated TCR beta chains were found to appear HLA-restricted, with HLA associations seemingly driven largely by CMV exposure.

The chain was built from TRBV21-1 and TRBJ2-7; TRBD2 was called by the table and not checked on the DNA. TRBV21-1 is designated a pseudogene. This TCR was recovered from a woman aged 40 to 49 in good health and CMV-seronegative. The specimen sequenced was PBMCs. The sequenced DNA is TGTGCCAGCAGCACCGAGAGGCTAGCGGGAAAATACGAGCAGTACTTC. This gives the protein CASSTERLAGKYEQYF.